The 20 T cell receptor beta chains below come from one sample, sequenced in a study of blood T cell repertoires in COVID-19. Measured with immunoSEQ multiplex PCR; TCRdb has only the in-frame clones, and not every one. This sample carries roughly 180,000 clones, more than 65% of them seen once, and the ten largest clones take 8.1%. Material for sequencing was peripheral blood. The receptor set was obtained from a woman aged 55-70 years with COVID-19, enrolled during active disease.

In its sample, this clone was seen once. The chain joins TRBV28 to TRBJ1-5, with D tentatively TRBD1 (6 bases). V lost 5 bases and J lost 5, with 13 bases in between. Germline V CDR1 and CDR2: MDHEN, SYDVKM. The CDR3 is made up of 14 amino acids. CDR3 region: CASSQTGSDQPQHF. The CDR3 region has the DNA TGTGCCAGCAGTCAAACAGGGTCCGATCAGCCCCAGCATTTT.

The chain has TRBV10-3 and TRBJ2-1; 7 bases fit TRBD2. The germline gives CDR1 ENHRY, CDR2 SYGVKD. The CDR3 runs to 18 residues. J lost 0 bases, V lost 2 bases, and 10 bases had no gene match. CDR3 DNA sequence: TGTGCCATCAGTGAGCTTCGGGCGGGAGCACGCTCCTACAATGAGCAGTTCTTC. Protein: CAISELRAGARSYNEQFF.

To note about this clone: A junction boundary mismatches the germline segment, possibly from a read error. The chain uses TRBV7-2 and TRBJ1-1; no firm D call. The CDR3 sequence is 13 residues long. CDR1 and CDR2 (germline): SGHTA, FQGNSA. The CDR3 sequence is CASSLLGDGRCLF. In DNA form, the CDR3 reads TGTGCCAGCAGCTTACTGGGAGACGGCCGGTGTCTCTTT.

The rearrangement links TRBV11-2 to TRBJ1-5; no clear D gene. Germline CDR1 and CDR2: SGHAT and FQNNGV. The length of the CDR3 is 15 residues. V was trimmed by 1 base and J by 1 base, leaving 8 bases between them. The CDR3 here is CASSLGVGSNQPQHF. In DNA, the CDR3 is TGTGCCAGCAGCTTAGGAGTGGGCAGCAATCAGCCCCAGCATTTT.

The chain carries TRBV28 and TRBJ1-3, with TRBD1 matching over 7 bases. The CDR3 has 17 amino acids. J lost 0 bases, V lost 5 bases, and 10 bases had no gene match. From germline, CDR1 is MDHEN and CDR2 SYDVKM. In DNA form, the CDR3 reads TGTGCCAGCAGTCCCCGGGACAGCGGTTACTCTGGAAACACCATATATTTT. Translated, it gives CASSPRDSGYSGNTIYF.

Remarks on this clone: The same CDR3 arises from other DNA sequences in this sample as well. The rearrangement uses TRBV5-1 and TRBJ1-1; 9 bases agree with TRBD1. Germline CDR1 SGHRS, CDR2 YFSETQ. The J segment lost 1 base and the V segment lost 4 bases, leaving 2 bases of the junction unmatched. There are 14 residues in the CDR3. The CDR3 protein is CASSTDRGNTEAFF. The DNA for the CDR3 is TGCGCCAGCAGCACGGACAGGGGGAACACTGAAGCTTTCTTT.

This clone has a handful of counts. The chain recombines TRBV10-1 with TRBJ2-2; TRBD2 aligns across 11 bases. The CDR3 is 16 residues long. The germline V gene encodes CDR1 WNHNN and CDR2 SYGVQD (reference sequence). V trimming: 8 bases; J trimming: 0 bases; junction bases outside the gene matches: 5. The DNA of the CDR3 is TGCGCCAGCGGAAAGACTAGCGGGGCGAACACCGGGGAGCTGTTTTTT. Its translation is CASGKTSGANTGELFF.

The rearrangement uses TRBV4-2 and TRBJ2-3; D possibly corresponds to TRBD1 (5 bases). Per the germline V gene, CDR1 is LGHNA and CDR2 is YNFKEQ. Trimming pared 0 bases from V and 0 bases from J, leaving 13 bases between. This CDR3 comprises 17 residues. The CDR3 spells CASSQDPDSFSTDTQYF. DNA for the CDR3: TGTGCCAGCAGCCAAGACCCCGACAGTTTTAGCACAGATACGCAGTATTTT.

This chain uses TRBV2 with TRBJ1-6; D remains unclear. The CDR3 totals 15 residues. Per germline, CDR1 SNHLY and CDR2 FYNNEI. With 7 bases removed from V and 0 bases from J, the gap between germline ends came to 10 bases. As DNA, the CDR3 is TGTGCCAGCAATGAGAGGAGCTCCTATAATTCACCCCTCCACTTT. It is translated as CASNERSSYNSPLHF.

This rearrangement joins TRBV9 to TRBJ1-1, with D tentatively TRBD1 (6 bases). The CDR3 extends over 17 amino acids. Per germline, CDR1 SGDLS and CDR2 YYNGEE. Deletions cut 0 bases from V and 1 base from J, with 16 bases between. Here the CDR3 DNA reads TGTGCCAGCAGCGTAGATGCAGGGGATTACGCGAACACTGAAGCTTTCTTT. It specifies CASSVDAGDYANTEAFF.

V is TRBV29-1 and J is TRBJ1-2, with a possible D match to TRBD1 (5 bases). CDR3 length equals 12 residues. Trimming pared 4 bases from V and 3 bases from J, leaving 9 bases between. Germline V gives CDR1 SQVTM, CDR2 ANQGSEA. The CDR3, as DNA: TGCAGCGTTGTTGGGGCCTACTATGGCTACACCTTC. Encoded protein: CSVVGAYYGYTF.

The chain uses TRBV11-2 and TRBJ2-1; 7 positions agree with TRBD1. The germline V gene has CDR1 SGHAT and CDR2 FQNNGV. The V gene end was trimmed by 7 bases and the J gene end by 1 base; junction bases not matched to a gene: 7. The CDR3 is 15 residues long. The CDR3 protein is CASIRDRASYNEQFF. CDR3 bases: TGTGCCAGCATCAGAGACAGGGCGTCCTACAATGAGCAGTTCTTC.

As regards this clone: Other DNA sequences from this sample encode an identical CDR3 as well. V is TRBV6-5 and J is TRBJ2-6; no clear D. CDR3 length equals 13 residues. Trimming cost V 6 bases and J 1 base, with 4 bases left between them. Looked up from germline, CDR1 is MNHEY and CDR2 is SVGAGI. The CDR3 region has the DNA TGTGCCAGCAGACTTTCTGGGGCCAACGTCCTGACTTTC. Translation gives CASRLSGANVLTF.

The chain couples TRBV19 to TRBJ2-7; maybe TRBD2 (5 bases). The germline V gene has CDR1 LNHDA and CDR2 SQIVND (reference sequence). The V end was cut by 6 bases, the J end by 0 bases, with 12 bases between. CDR3 length: 14 amino acids. CDR3 loop: CASSPSTSSYEQYF. The CDR3 coding sequence is TGTGCCAGTAGCCCTAGCACAAGCTCCTACGAGCAGTACTTC. Filled out from reference TRBV19 and TRBJ2-7, the complete variable domain reads DGGITQSPKYLFRKEGQNVTLSCEQNLNHDAMYWYRQDPGQGLRLIYYSQIVNDFQKGDIAEGYSVSREKKESFPLTVTSAQKNPTAFYLCASSPSTSSYEQYFGPGTRLTVT.

This chain links TRBV5-1 with TRBJ1-4; D unresolved. The CDR3 runs 14 residues. V dropped 1 base and J dropped 8 bases, with 12 bases sitting between them. Germline loops: CDR1 SGHRS, CDR2 YFSETQ. The CDR3 here is CASSLQATGEKLFF. Here the CDR3 DNA reads TGCGCCAGCAGCTTGCAGGCAACGGGGGAAAAACTGTTTTTT. The entire variable domain, with the rest obtained from reference TRBV5-1 and TRBJ1-4, is as follows: KAGVTQTPRYLIKTRGQQVTLSCSPISGHRSVSWYQQTPGQGLQFLFEYFSETQRNKGNFPGRFSGRQFSNSRSEMNVSTLELGDSALYLCASSLQATGEKLFFGSGTQLSVL.

The genes are TRBV11-1 and TRBJ2-7; 11 bases align to TRBD2. J was trimmed by 2 bases and V by 4 bases; bases with no gene match: 4. From germline, CDR1 is SGHAT and CDR2 FQDESV (reference sequence). The CDR3 spans 15 residues. Here the CDR3 reads CASSSGLAVTYEQYF. The CDR3 region has the DNA TGTGCCAGCAGCTCGGGACTAGCGGTTACCTACGAGCAGTACTTC.

The chain links TRBV15 to TRBJ2-7; the D gene is possibly TRBD2 (6 bases). CDR1 and CDR2 (germline): LNHNV, YYDKDF (reference sequence). The length of the CDR3 is 17 residues. The ends were cut back, 1 base at V and 6 bases at J, with 22 bases in the middle. The CDR3 nucleotides read TGTGCCACCAGCAGAGGTTTTGGCTTGGGGAGGCTGGCCGAGCAGTACTTC. It translates to CATSRGFGLGRLAEQYF.

The CDR3 DNA follows: TGTGCCAGCAGCCCCCTGGGATCCGGGACAGGAAATACCTACGAGCAGTACTTC. It specifies CASSPLGSGTGNTYEQYF. The genes are TRBV7-2 and TRBJ2-7; 8 positions agree with TRBD1. This CDR3 has 18 residues. Germline lookup yields CDR1 SGHTA and CDR2 FQGNSA. Trimming took 5 bases from V and 2 from J; bases not matched to a gene: 17.

This clone was counted a few times. V usage is TRBV14 and J usage is TRBJ2-2; D unresolved. The germline gives CDR1 SGHDN, CDR2 FVKESK. With 0 bases removed from V and 6 bases from J, the gap between germline ends came to 8 bases. The CDR3 totals 14 residues. CDR3 DNA sequence: TGTGCCAGCAGCCAAGATATGGCCTCCGGGGAGCTGTTTTTT. Its translation is CASSQDMASGELFF. Full variable domain (remainder filled in from reference TRBV14 and TRBJ2-2): EAGVTQFPSHSVIEKGQTVTLRCDPISGHDNLYWYRRVMGKEIKFLLHFVKESKQDESGMPNNRFLAERTGGTYSTLKVQPAELEDSGVYFCASSQDMASGELFFGEGSRLTVL.

This chain connects TRBV6-1 to TRBJ1-3; D is uncertain. V gave up 3 bases and J gave up 0 bases, with 12 bases separating them. CDR3 size: 16 residues. Germline V lookup: CDR1 MNHNS, CDR2 SASEGT. CDR3 loop: CASSETLGGSGNTIYF. The CDR3 coding sequence is TGTGCCAGCAGTGAGACACTTGGAGGCTCTGGAAACACCATATATTTT.